The present T cell receptor (beta chain) was sequenced within a study of blood T cell repertoires in COVID-19. Study in general: From the United States, Italy and Spain came samples of acute and convalescent COVID-19. T cells, B-cell-depleted T cells, or PBMCs supplied cDNA or gDNA.

This clone was seen only once. The CDR3 has 13 residues. From germline, CDR1 is LNHDA and CDR2 SQIVND (reference sequence). V trimming: 4 bases; J trimming: 3 bases; junction bases outside the gene matches: 1. As handled by the study authors: Researchers report that nucleated cell counts were estimated from reference gene primer amplification. The repertoire was sequenced with immunoSEQ multiplex PCR; TCRdb's copy has only in-frame clones and lacks some. V, J and clone size are those of that table, while D and trimming were read from the DNA. The sample lists tens of thousands of clones, about 86% occurring once.

Sample: peripheral blood. The clonotype comes from a woman older than 75 in a cohort sampled during active or convalescent COVID-19. The chain is built from TRBV19 and TRBJ2-7; 9 bases align to TRBD1. The CDR3 DNA reads as TGTGCCAGTAGTACGGGACAGGGCTACGAGCAGTACTTC. Protein: CASSTGQGYEQYF.